This T cell receptor (beta chain) was recorded in a study (dated by TCRdb to the mid-2010s). Comment on this clonotype: Its antigen remains undetermined. No clone much larger than this one lies a single base away; base qualities are absent.

Library preparation employed RT-PCR. TCRdb records Illumina MiSeq as the sequencer. TCRdb cleaned the public reads at Q25 with fastp, built clones with MiXCR and kept in-frame beta chains. Each record represents a unique CDR3 protein, reported with the most common genes and DNA among its rows. Present in this sample are approximately 720,000 distinct CDR3 sequences, more than 13% of which were seen just once. Clones ranked in the top ten supply 3% to 4.5% of the sample. Taken from cysteine to phenylalanine, the CDR3 has 16 residues. CDR3 DNA is the only sequence kept; it has 48 bases, read in frame from the first base. The germline V gene gives CDR1 as SGHTA and CDR2 as FQGNSA. Germline trimming: 5 bases from V, 4 bases from J; junction bases outside gene matches: 6.

Sequenced sample: memory CD4+ T cells from blood. This clonotype was obtained from a female donor in good health, serving as a healthy control. The chain is made from TRBV7-2 and TRBJ2-3, with 13 middle bases fitting TRBD2. In nucleotide form, the sequence is TGTGCCAGCAGCGTCACTAGCGGGGGGGGTGCAGATACGCAGTATTTT. Its protein reads: CASSVTSGGGADTQYF.